This T cell receptor beta chain was sequenced for a study of cytomegalovirus exposure and HLA in healthy donors. Looked up from germline, CDR1 is SGHRS and CDR2 is YFSETQ. This CDR3 is 16 amino acids long. V was pared by 0 bases and J by 5 bases, with 7 bases of the junction left unmatched. Study results and limitations: Some V segments, TRBV6-2 and TRBV6-3 among them, were indistinguishable and were therefore excluded. A later analysis found that most CMV-associated TCR beta chains appeared HLA-restricted. Being productive about 87% or about 30% of the time was typical of most TCR beta V segments in an earlier analysis.

This clone was counted once. Its cognate antigen is unknown. 60 Vbeta and 13 Jbeta primers were used in PCR. The method was immunoSEQ multiplex PCR; TCRdb's version includes in-frame clones alone and lacks a portion of them. Of about 130,000 clones in the sample, 75% to 85% were seen once. The TCR originated in a male donor in good health and CMV-seropositive. This chain uses TRBV5-1 with TRBJ2-7, with TRBD2 matching over 11 bases. The sample comprised PBMCs. The CDR3 protein is CASSLATSGSLDEQYF. The CDR3 nucleotides are TGCGCCAGCAGCTTGGCCACTAGCGGGAGTCTGGACGAGCAGTACTTC.